This T cell receptor (beta chain) was sequenced in a study of T cell repertoires in cytomegalovirus infection. Study as a whole: Matching HLA type and CMV infection were both indicated by public TCR beta signatures.

A word on this clonotype: What it binds is unknown.

The CDR3 is made up of 14 amino acids. With 3 bases removed from V and 5 bases from J, the gap between germline ends came to 11 bases. Findings of the study overall: HLA-C-restricted CMV-specific TCR beta clonotypes prevailed in the ex vivo response. Carriage of CMV together with the relevant HLA was identifiable through cumulative public TCR beta family frequency.

Using its own MiXCR run on the reads, TCRdb lists one record per CDR3 protein. The table records 300,000 or so distinct CDR3 sequences, roughly 23% of them present only once. The V call is TRBV12-3 or TRBV12-4, the J call TRBJ2-4; TRBD1 is a possible D gene (6 bases). Sample: PBMCs. This clonotype was sampled from a human donor in good health (CMV status not recorded). Some clones in this sample may be carry-over from other donors' samples. CDR3 DNA sequence: TGTGCCAGCAGTTTTGGGGGCGGCCAAAACATTCAGTACTTC. It yields the protein CASSFGGGQNIQYF.